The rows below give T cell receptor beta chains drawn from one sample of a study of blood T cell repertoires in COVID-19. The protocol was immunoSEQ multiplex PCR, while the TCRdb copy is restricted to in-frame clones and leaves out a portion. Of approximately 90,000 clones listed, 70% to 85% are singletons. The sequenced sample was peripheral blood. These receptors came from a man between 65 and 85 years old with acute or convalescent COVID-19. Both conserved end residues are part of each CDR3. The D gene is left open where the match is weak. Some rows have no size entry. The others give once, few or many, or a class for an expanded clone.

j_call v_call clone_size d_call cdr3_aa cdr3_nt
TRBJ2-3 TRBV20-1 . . CSASAYTNRGDTQYF TGCAGTGCTAGTGCCTACACCAACCGGGGGGATACGCAGTATTTT
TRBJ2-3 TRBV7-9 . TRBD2 CASSRPSGGRDTQYF TGTGCCAGCAGCAGGCCTAGCGGGGGGCGAGATACGCAGTATTTT
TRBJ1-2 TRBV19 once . CATTRTGLNYGYTF TGTGCCACCACCAGGACTGGCCTTAACTATGGCTACACCTTC
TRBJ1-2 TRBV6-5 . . CASSIQGASPYGYTF TGTGCCAGCAGCATTCAGGGCGCCTCACCGTATGGCTACACCTTC
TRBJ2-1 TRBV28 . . CASSLLQMSSYNEQFF TGTGCCAGCAGTTTGTTACAGATGAGCTCCTACAATGAGCAGTTCTTC
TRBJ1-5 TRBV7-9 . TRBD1 CASSWTGSGTQHF TGTGCCAGCAGCTGGACAGGGTCGGGAACCCAGCATTTT
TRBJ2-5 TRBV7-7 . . CASSLGRGVVETQYF TGTGCCAGCAGCTTAGGCCGGGGAGTAGTGGAGACCCAGTACTTC
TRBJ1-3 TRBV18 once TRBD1 CASSPDRADTIYF TGTGCCAGCTCACCGGACAGGGCGGACACCATATATTTT
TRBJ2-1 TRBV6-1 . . CASSEEGTRNNEQFF TGTGCCAGCAGTGAGGAGGGGACGAGGAACAATGAGCAGTTCTTC
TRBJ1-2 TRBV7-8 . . CASSTTGNSRGYTF TGTGCCAGCAGCACAACCGGGAACTCGAGAGGCTACACCTTC
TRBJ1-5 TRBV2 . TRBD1 CASSRTGGNSNQPQHF TGTGCCAGCAGTAGGACAGGGGGAAATAGCAATCAGCCCCAGCATTTT
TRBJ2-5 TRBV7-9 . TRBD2 CASSHQGGRETQYF TGTGCCAGCAGCCACCAGGGAGGGAGGGAGACCCAGTACTTC
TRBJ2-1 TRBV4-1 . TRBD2 CASSQEEAGGYNEQFF TGCGCCAGCAGCCAAGAAGAGGCGGGGGGGTACAATGAGCAGTTCTTC
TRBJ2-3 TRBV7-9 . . CASSLEPQDTQYF TGTGCCAGCAGCCTGGAGCCCCAAGATACGCAGTATTTT
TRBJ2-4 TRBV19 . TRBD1 CASSITGVNIQYF TGTGCCAGTAGTATAACAGGGGTTAACATTCAGTACTTC
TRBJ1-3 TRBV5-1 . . CASSLTTAGQLSGNTIYF TGCGCCAGCAGCCTAACTACCGCAGGGCAACTCTCTGGAAACACCATATATTTT
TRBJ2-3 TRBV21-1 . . CASSKGGGESSTDTQYF TGTGCCAGCAGCAAAGGAGGCGGAGAGAGTAGCACAGATACGCAGTATTTT
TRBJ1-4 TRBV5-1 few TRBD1 CASSIGQVATNEKLFF TGCGCCAGCAGCATCGGACAGGTTGCAACTAATGAAAAACTGTTTTTT
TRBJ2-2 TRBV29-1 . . CSVEWRGRLGELFF TGCAGCGTTGAGTGGAGGGGGCGGCTCGGGGAGCTGTTTTTT
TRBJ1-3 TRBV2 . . CASAAFWARRHSGNTIYF TGTGCCAGCGCTGCCTTTTGGGCGAGACGGCACTCTGGAAACACCATATATTTT
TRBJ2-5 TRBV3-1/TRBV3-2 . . CASSQDLWGQETQYF TGTGCCAGCAGCCAAGATCTCTGGGGGCAGGAGACCCAGTACTTC
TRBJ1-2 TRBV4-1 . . CASSQESGYGYTF TGCGCCAGCAGCCAAGAATCGGGCTATGGCTACACCTTC
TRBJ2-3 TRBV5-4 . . CASSTRQTTGDTQYF TGTGCCAGCAGTACCCGACAGACCACCGGAGATACGCAGTATTTT
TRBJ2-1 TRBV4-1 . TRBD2 CASSQRGLAGGYNEQFF TGCGCCAGCAGCCAGAGGGGCCTAGCGGGGGGATACAATGAGCAGTTCTTC
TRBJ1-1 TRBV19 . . CASTARRGNTEAFF TGTGCCAGTACCGCCCGTAGGGGGAACACTGAAGCTTTCTTT
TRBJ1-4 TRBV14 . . CASSQVRGNAATNEKLFF TGTGCCAGCAGCCAAGTGAGGGGGAACGCTGCAACTAATGAAAAACTGTTTTTT
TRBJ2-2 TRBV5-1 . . CASSLNGQTTGELFF TGCGCCAGCAGCCTGAACGGACAGACCACCGGGGAGCTGTTTTTT
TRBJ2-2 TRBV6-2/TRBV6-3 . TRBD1 CASSLQGAVAGELFF TGTGCCAGCAGTTTACAGGGGGCTGTAGCCGGGGAGCTGTTTTTT
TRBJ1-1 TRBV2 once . CAGHIERNTEAFF TGTGCCGGGCACATAGAGAGGAACACTGAAGCTTTCTTT
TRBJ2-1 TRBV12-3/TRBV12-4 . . CASSSTRGEQFF TGTGCCAGCAGTTCGACTAGGGGTGAGCAGTTCTTC
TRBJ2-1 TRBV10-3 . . CAISESRNEQFF TGTGCCATCAGTGAGTCGAGAAATGAGCAGTTCTTC
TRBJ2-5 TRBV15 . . CATSRDRKGPPETQYF TGTGCCACCAGCAGAGATCGGAAGGGGCCCCCAGAGACCCAGTACTTC
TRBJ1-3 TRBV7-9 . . CASSSTGSGNTIYF TGTGCCAGCAGCTCTACAGGGTCTGGAAACACCATATATTTT
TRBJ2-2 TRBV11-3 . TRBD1 CASKGQGTGELFF TGTGCCAGCAAGGGACAGGGCACCGGGGAGCTGTTTTTT
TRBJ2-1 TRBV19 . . CATKSGNEQFF TGTGCCACCAAGTCCGGGAATGAGCAGTTCTTC
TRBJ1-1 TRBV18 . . CASSPSPRGEAFF TGTGCCAGCTCACCGAGTCCTCGGGGTGAAGCTTTCTTT
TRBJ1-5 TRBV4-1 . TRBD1 CASSQGEFRGFNQPQHF TGCGCCAGCAGCCAAGGGGAATTCAGGGGGTTTAATCAGCCCCAGCATTTT
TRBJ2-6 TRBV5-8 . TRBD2 CASSYRGAGANVLTF TGTGCCAGCAGCTACCGGGGGGCTGGGGCCAACGTCCTGACTTTC
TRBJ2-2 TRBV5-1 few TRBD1 CASSLGQGFTGELFF TGCGCCAGCAGCTTGGGACAGGGGTTCACCGGGGAGCTGTTTTTT
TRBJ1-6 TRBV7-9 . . CASSLQGFSNSPLHF TGTGCCAGCAGCCTTCAGGGGTTCAGTAATTCACCCCTCCACTTT
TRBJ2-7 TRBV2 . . CASRVEAAASYEQYF TGTGCCAGCAGGGTCGAGGCAGCTGCTTCCTACGAGCAGTACTTC